A selection of T cell receptor beta chains follows, all from one sample in a study of blood T cell repertoires in COVID-19. Libraries were prepared by immunoSEQ multiplex PCR; TCRdb keeps only in-frame clonotypes and omits some of them. The sample contains some 19,000 clones, about 79% of which appear only once. The sequenced material came from peripheral blood. The receptors here all came from a human donor in a cohort sampled during active COVID-19. The CDR3 runs from the conserved cysteine through the conserved F or W. Fields, in order: V gene, D gene, J gene, clone size, CDR3 protein, CDR3 DNA. D genes are given only for firm matches. Only part of the rows carry a size: once, few, many, or a class if the clone is expanded.

TRBV21-1,-,TRBJ2-1,-,CASSKRGRGLYNEQFF,TGTGCCAGCAGCAAACGGGGCAGGGGACTATACAATGAGCAGTTCTTC
TRBV5-4,TRBD1,TRBJ2-3,-,CASSFVGQGVTDTQYF,TGTGCCAGCAGCTTTGTGGGACAGGGAGTTACAGATACGCAGTATTTT
TRBV6-5,TRBD2,TRBJ2-1,-,CASISSGIYNEQFF,TGTGCCAGCATCTCTAGCGGGATCTACAATGAGCAGTTCTTC
TRBV24-1,TRBD2,TRBJ2-7,-,CATSDSGHGGGGNEQYF,TGTGCCACCAGTGATTCTGGTCACGGCGGGGGAGGGAACGAGCAGTACTTC
TRBV3-1/TRBV3-2,-,TRBJ2-1,-,CASSGAVVPGDEQFF,TGTGCCAGCAGTGGGGCCGTAGTACCAGGCGATGAGCAGTTCTTC
TRBV19,-,TRBJ2-1,-,CASRDGLTYNEQFF,TGTGCCAGCAGGGACGGACTAACCTACAATGAGCAGTTCTTC
TRBV28,TRBD1,TRBJ2-7,once,CASSSGQGPYEQYF,TGTGCCAGCAGTTCAGGACAGGGCCCCTACGAGCAGTACTTC
TRBV7-9,-,TRBJ1-1,-,CASSFLNTEAFF,TGTGCCAGCAGCTTTCTAAACACTGAAGCTTTCTTT
TRBV7-2,-,TRBJ2-1,-,CASSLAGLGEQFF,TGTGCCAGCAGCTTAGCAGGACTCGGTGAGCAGTTCTTC
TRBV7-9,-,TRBJ2-7,-,CASTTPGLASYEQYF,TGTGCCAGCACCACCCCGGGGCTAGCGTCCTACGAGCAGTACTTC
TRBV18,TRBD1,TRBJ2-6,-,CASSPKQGEPGANVLTF,TGTGCCAGCTCACCAAAACAGGGGGAACCTGGGGCCAACGTCCTGACTTTC
TRBV14,TRBD1,TRBJ1-1,-,CASSPWTGGGTEAFF,TGTGCCAGCAGCCCATGGACAGGGGGGGGAACTGAAGCTTTCTTT
TRBV19,TRBD1,TRBJ2-5,-,CASSNDRGLRETQYF,TGTGCCAGTAGCAATGACAGGGGGCTGCGGGAGACCCAGTACTTC
TRBV7-8,TRBD2,TRBJ2-7,-,CASSPGLAAYEQYF,TGTGCCAGCAGCCCGGGACTAGCGGCTTACGAGCAGTACTTC
TRBV5-1,-,TRBJ2-1,once,CASSLEGLATLYNEQFF,TGCGCCAGCAGCTTGGAGGGCCTAGCCACGTTGTACAATGAGCAGTTCTTC
TRBV7-2,-,TRBJ2-7,-,CASSSMGSSYEQYF,TGTGCCAGCAGCTCCATGGGCTCCTCCTACGAGCAGTACTTC
TRBV4-1,-,TRBJ1-1,-,CASSPPDTEAFF,TGCGCCAGCAGCCCCCCCGACACTGAAGCTTTCTTT
TRBV19,-,TRBJ1-3,-,CASTAMASSSGNTIYF,TGTGCCAGTACCGCCATGGCCTCCAGCTCTGGAAACACCATATATTTT
TRBV4-1,TRBD2,TRBJ2-3,-,CASSYGRGGDNTDTQYF,TGCGCCAGCAGCTACGGGAGGGGGGGCGACAACACAGATACGCAGTATTTT
TRBV7-2,-,TRBJ1-4,-,CASSLEWSATNEKLFF,TGTGCCAGCAGCTTAGAGTGGTCAGCAACTAATGAAAAACTGTTTTTT
TRBV15,TRBD2,TRBJ2-3,few,CATSRLAETDTQYF,TGTGCCACCAGCAGACTAGCGGAAACAGATACGCAGTATTTT
TRBV4-2,-,TRBJ1-2,-,CASSQGSGDPYGYTF,TGTGCCAGCAGCCAAGGTAGCGGCGACCCCTATGGCTACACCTTC
TRBV7-9,-,TRBJ1-5,-,CASSLGNNQPQHF,TGTGCCAGCAGCCTTGGCAACAATCAGCCCCAGCATTTT
TRBV3-1/TRBV3-2,-,TRBJ1-1,once,CASSQEEKSMNTEAFF,TGTGCCAGCAGCCAAGAAGAGAAGTCCATGAACACTGAAGCTTTCTTT
TRBV6-5,TRBD1,TRBJ1-1,-,CASSYVWGQSEAFF,TGTGCCAGCAGTTACGTGTGGGGACAGAGTGAAGCTTTCTTT
TRBV4-1,TRBD2,TRBJ2-2,-,CASSQSSAGSGRNGELFF,TGCGCCAGCAGCCAATCATCCGCGGGGAGCGGGAGGAACGGGGAGCTGTTTTTT
TRBV3-1/TRBV3-2,-,TRBJ2-1,-,CASSQDVEGYNEQFF,TGTGCCAGCAGCCAAGATGTAGAGGGCTACAATGAGCAGTTCTTC
TRBV11-3,-,TRBJ2-2,-,CASSSLYTSSAGELFF,TGTGCCAGCAGCTCCCTTTATACTAGCTCAGCCGGGGAGCTGTTTTTT
TRBV19,-,TRBJ2-3,-,CASSTGADTQYF,TGTGCCAGTAGTACGGGTGCAGATACGCAGTATTTT
TRBV20-1,-,TRBJ2-3,-,CSANLYDTQYF,TGCAGTGCAAACCTCTATGATACGCAGTATTTT
TRBV4-1,-,TRBJ1-5,-,CASSRIQGTSQPQHF,TGCGCCAGCAGCCGCATACAGGGTACGAGTCAGCCCCAGCATTTT
TRBV7-9,-,TRBJ2-1,-,CASSLAFAERYNEQFF,TGTGCCAGCAGCTTAGCGTTTGCGGAGCGCTACAATGAGCAGTTCTTC
TRBV25-1,-,TRBJ1-5,-,CASSEPGRQPQHF,TGTGCCAGCAGTGAACCAGGCCGTCAGCCCCAGCATTTT
TRBV2,TRBD1,TRBJ2-7,once,CASSEAGGIPYEQYF,TGTGCCAGCAGTGAAGCAGGGGGCATACCCTACGAGCAGTACTTC
TRBV27,-,TRBJ2-2,-,CASGPGSNTGELFF,TGTGCCAGCGGTCCGGGATCGAACACCGGGGAGCTGTTTTTT
TRBV6-4,-,TRBJ2-7,-,CATRGLLSYEQYF,TGTGCCACCCGAGGACTTTTGTCCTACGAGCAGTACTTC
TRBV7-9,-,TRBJ2-1,few,CASSLVFGDPRVYNEQFF,TGTGCCAGCAGCTTAGTCTTCGGGGATCCACGGGTCTACAATGAGCAGTTCTTC
TRBV6-4,-,TRBJ2-3,-,CASSPGVASTDTQYF,TGTGCCAGCAGTCCCGGGGTTGCTAGCACAGATACGCAGTATTTT
TRBV4-3,TRBD1,TRBJ2-5,-,CASSPRQGETQYF,TGCGCCAGCAGCCCGCGACAGGGAGAGACCCAGTACTTC
TRBV7-3,TRBD1,TRBJ2-1,-,CASSPGTGMYNEQFF,TGTGCCAGCAGCCCTGGGACAGGAATGTACAATGAGCAGTTCTTC
TRBV14,-,TRBJ1-2,few,CASIRGDGYTF,TGTGCCAGCATTCGGGGGGATGGCTACACCTTC